The clone carrying this TCR beta chain was observed a handful of times. The target antigen is unknown. This specimen comes from a study of identical twins. Study outcomes and limitations: There were fewer insertions in abundant cord blood beta clonotypes, but memory repertoires showed no such pattern.

TCRdb independently ran MiXCR on the 5' RACE reads; one entry per CDR3 protein. The sample lists 690,000 or so distinct CDR3 sequences, more than 6.5% occurring once. This same sample was also taken into another study, of yellow fever vaccine responses in identical twins. That paper adds: Twins showed a vaccine T cell response that reportedly seemed partly convergent, partly personalized.

Sequenced input: PBMCs. The TCR comes from a young woman in good health.

CDR3 loop: CASSQVWQGGTYNEQFF. Here the CDR3 DNA reads TGTGCCAGCAGCCAAGTATGGCAGGGTGGCACCTACAATGAGCAGTTCTTC. The chain has TRBV14 and TRBJ2-1; tentatively, D is TRBD1 (5 bases). V was clipped by 1 base and J by 2 bases, with 15 bases between them. Germline V gene sequence: CDR1 SGHDN, CDR2 FVKESK. The CDR3 spans 17 residues.